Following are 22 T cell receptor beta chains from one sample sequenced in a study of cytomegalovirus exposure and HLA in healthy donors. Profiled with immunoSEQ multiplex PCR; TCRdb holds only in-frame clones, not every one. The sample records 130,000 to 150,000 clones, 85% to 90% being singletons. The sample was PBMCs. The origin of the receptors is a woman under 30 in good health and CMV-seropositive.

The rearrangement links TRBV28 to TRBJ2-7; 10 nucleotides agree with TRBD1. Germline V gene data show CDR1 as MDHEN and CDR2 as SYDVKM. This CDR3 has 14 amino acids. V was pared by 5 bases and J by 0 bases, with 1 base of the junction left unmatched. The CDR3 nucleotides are TGTGCCAGCAGTGGACAGGGGGTCTCCTACGAGCAGTACTTC. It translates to CASSGQGVSYEQYF.

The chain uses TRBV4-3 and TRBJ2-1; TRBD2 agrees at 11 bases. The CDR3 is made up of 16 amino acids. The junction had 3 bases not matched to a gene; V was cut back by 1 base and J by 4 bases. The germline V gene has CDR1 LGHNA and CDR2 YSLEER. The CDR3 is CASSQVTSGAYNEQFF. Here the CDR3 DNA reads TGCGCCAGCAGCCAAGTGACTAGCGGGGCATACAATGAGCAGTTCTTC.

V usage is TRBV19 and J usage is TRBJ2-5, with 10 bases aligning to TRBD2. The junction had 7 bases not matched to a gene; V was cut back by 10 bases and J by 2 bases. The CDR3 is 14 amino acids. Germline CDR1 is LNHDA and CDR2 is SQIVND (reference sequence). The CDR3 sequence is CATSLAGIQETQYF. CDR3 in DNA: TGTGCCACGTCACTAGCGGGAATACAAGAGACCCAGTACTTC. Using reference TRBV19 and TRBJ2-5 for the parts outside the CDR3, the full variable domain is DGGITQSPKYLFRKEGQNVTLSCEQNLNHDAMYWYRQDPGQGLRLIYYSQIVNDFQKGDIAEGYSVSREKKESFPLTVTSAQKNPTAFYLCATSLAGIQETQYFGPGTRLLVL.

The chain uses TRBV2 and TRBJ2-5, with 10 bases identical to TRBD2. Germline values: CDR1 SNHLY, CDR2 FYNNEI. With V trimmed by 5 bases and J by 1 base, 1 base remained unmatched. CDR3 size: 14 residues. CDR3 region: CASSRTSGQETQYF. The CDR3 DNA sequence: TGTGCCAGCAGTCGGACTAGCGGCCAAGAGACCCAGTACTTC.

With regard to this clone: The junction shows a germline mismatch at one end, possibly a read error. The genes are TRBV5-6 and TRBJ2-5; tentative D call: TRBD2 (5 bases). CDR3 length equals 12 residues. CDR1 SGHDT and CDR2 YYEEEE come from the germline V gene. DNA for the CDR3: TGTGCCAGCAGCCCCAATGCGGGTCCCGGGCACTTC. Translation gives CASSPNAGPGHF.

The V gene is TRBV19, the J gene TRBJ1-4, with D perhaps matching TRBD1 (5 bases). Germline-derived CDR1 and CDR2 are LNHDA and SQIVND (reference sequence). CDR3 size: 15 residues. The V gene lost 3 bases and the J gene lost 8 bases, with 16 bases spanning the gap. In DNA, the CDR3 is TGTGCCAGTAGTATGAGTGGGGGGGTCGGAGAAAAACTGTTTTTT. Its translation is CASSMSGGVGEKLFF.

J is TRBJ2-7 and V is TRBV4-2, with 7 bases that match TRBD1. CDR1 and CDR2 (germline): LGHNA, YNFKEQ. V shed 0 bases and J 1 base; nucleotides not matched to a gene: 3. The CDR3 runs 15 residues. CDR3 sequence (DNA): TGTGCCAGCAGCCAAGACGGGACAGCTTCCTACGAGCAGTACTTC. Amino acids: CASSQDGTASYEQYF.

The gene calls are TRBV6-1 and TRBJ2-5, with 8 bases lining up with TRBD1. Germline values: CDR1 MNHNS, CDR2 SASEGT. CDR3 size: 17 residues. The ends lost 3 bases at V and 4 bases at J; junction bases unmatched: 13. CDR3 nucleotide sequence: TGTGCCAGCAGTGATAGGTCAGGGGGCGTTGGGGGAGAGACCCAGTACTTC. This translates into CASSDRSGGVGGETQYF.

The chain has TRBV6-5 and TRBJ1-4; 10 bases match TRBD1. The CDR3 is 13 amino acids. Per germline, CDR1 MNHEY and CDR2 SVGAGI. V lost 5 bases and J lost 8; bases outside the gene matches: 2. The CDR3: CASSRQGAEKLFF. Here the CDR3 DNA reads TGTGCCAGCAGTCGACAGGGGGCAGAAAAACTGTTTTTT.

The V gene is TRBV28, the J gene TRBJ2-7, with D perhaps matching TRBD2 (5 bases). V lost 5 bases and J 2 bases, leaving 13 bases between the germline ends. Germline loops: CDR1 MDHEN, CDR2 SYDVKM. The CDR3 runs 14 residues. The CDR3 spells CASSPPGGPYEQYF. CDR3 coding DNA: TGTGCCAGCAGTCCCCCGGGCGGGCCCTACGAGCAGTACTTC.

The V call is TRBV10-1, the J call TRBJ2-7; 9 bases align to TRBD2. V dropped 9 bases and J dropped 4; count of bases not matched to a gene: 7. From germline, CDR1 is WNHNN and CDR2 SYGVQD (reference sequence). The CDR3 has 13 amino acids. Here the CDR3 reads CARPAGGRYEQYF. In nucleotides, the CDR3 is TGCGCCAGACCAGCGGGAGGACGATACGAGCAGTACTTC.

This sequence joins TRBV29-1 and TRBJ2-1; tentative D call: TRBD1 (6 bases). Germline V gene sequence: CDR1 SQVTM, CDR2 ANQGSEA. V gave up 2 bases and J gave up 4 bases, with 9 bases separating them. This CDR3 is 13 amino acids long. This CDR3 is CSVEQGRYNEQFF. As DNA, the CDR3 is TGCAGCGTTGAACAGGGGCGTTACAATGAGCAGTTCTTC.

The CDR3 nucleotides read TGTGCCTGGAGCCTTGGGGGCCCCCTCTCCTACGAGCAGTACTTC. Translating it yields CAWSLGGPLSYEQYF. The rearrangement uses TRBV30 and TRBJ2-7; D might be TRBD1 (6 bases). V was cut by 3 bases and J by 0 bases, with 15 bases left in between. Germline values: CDR1 GTSNPN, CDR2 SVGIG (reference sequence). The CDR3 covers 15 residues.

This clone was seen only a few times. CDR3 region: CASSPRGGDYNEQFF. The CDR3 DNA follows: TGTGCCAGCTCACCAAGGGGGGGCGACTACAATGAGCAGTTCTTC. V and J are TRBV18 and TRBJ2-1, with D perhaps TRBD2 (7 bases). Deletions cut 2 bases from V and 3 bases from J, with 11 bases between. The CDR3 runs to 15 residues. Germline V lookup: CDR1 KGHSH, CDR2 LQKENI.

CDR3 protein: CASSLGVTKNEQYF. In DNA form, the CDR3 reads TGTGCCAGCAGCTTAGGGGTGACAAAGAACGAGCAGTACTTC. This chain uses TRBV11-2 with TRBJ2-7; D remains unclear. Germline CDR1 SGHAT, CDR2 FQNNGV. Trimming removed 1 base from V and 5 bases from J, with 12 bases in between. This CDR3 region has 14 residues.

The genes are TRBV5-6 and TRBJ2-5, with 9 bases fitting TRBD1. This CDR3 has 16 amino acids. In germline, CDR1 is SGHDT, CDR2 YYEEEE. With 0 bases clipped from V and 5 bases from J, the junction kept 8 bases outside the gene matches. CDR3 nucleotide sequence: TGTGCCAGCAGCTTGGAGGGACAGGGAATTGTTGAGACCCAGTACTTC. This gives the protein CASSLEGQGIVETQYF.

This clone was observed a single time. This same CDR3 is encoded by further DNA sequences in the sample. The CDR3 sequence is CASSPGTSAYNEQFF. The CDR3 coding sequence is TGCGCCAGCAGCCCAGGGACTAGCGCCTACAATGAGCAGTTCTTC. The chain has TRBV5-1 and TRBJ2-1, with 10 bases identical to TRBD2. J was trimmed by 2 bases and V by 4 bases; bases with no gene match: 3. The CDR3 is 15 residues long. Looked up from germline, CDR1 is SGHRS and CDR2 is YFSETQ.

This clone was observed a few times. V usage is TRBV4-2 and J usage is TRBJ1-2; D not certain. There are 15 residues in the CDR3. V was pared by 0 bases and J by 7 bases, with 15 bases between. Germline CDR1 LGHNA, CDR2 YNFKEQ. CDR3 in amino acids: CASSQDYGERGGYTF. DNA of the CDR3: TGTGCCAGCAGCCAAGACTACGGGGAACGAGGTGGCTACACCTTC.

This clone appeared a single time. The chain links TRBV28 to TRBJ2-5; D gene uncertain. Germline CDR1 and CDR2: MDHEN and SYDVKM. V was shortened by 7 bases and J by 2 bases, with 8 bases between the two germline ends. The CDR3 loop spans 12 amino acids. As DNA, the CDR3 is TGTGCCAGCAAATCACAGCAAGAGACCCAGTACTTC. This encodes CASKSQQETQYF.

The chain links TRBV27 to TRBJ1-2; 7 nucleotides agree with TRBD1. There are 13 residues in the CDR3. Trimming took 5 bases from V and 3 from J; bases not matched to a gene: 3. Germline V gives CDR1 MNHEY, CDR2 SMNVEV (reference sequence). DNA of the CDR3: TGTGCCAGCAGTGTCGACAGGGACTATGGCTACACCTTC. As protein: CASSVDRDYGYTF.

CDR3 bases: TGTGCCAGCAGCTTAGAGCTGAACACTGAAGCTTTCTTT. It codes for CASSLELNTEAFF. V is TRBV7-8 and J is TRBJ1-1; D gene ambiguous. Trimming stripped 1 base from V and 0 bases from J, with 3 bases between. The CDR3 is made up of 13 amino acids. Germline CDR1 reads SGHVS; CDR2 reads FQNEAQ.

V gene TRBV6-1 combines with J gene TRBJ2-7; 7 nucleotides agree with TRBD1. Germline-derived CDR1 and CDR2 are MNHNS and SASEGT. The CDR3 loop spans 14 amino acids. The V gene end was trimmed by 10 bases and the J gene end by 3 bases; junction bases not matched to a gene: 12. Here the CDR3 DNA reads TGTGCCACCCGCGTCCTGGGACAGCTCTACGAGCAGTACTTC. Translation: CATRVLGQLYEQYF.